Shown below are 18 T cell receptor beta chains from a single sample sequenced in a study of T cells in tuberculosis. Assay: immunoSEQ multiplex PCR; the TCRdb copy retains only in-frame clones and omits some. The sample records roughly 32,000 clones, around 95% being singletons. The sequenced material came from PBMCs. These receptors were taken from a donor aged 10 to 29 with latent tuberculosis or without tuberculosis infection.

The chain has TRBV11-2 and TRBJ2-7, with TRBD1 matching 10 bases. CDR3 size: 16 residues. Looked up from germline, CDR1 is SGHAT and CDR2 is FQNNGV. Trimming cost V 5 bases and J 7 bases; bases outside gene matches: 14. The CDR3, as DNA: TGTGCCAGCAGCCCAGGGACAGGGGTCGATCGTGAGGAGCAGTACTTC. As protein: CASSPGTGVDREEQYF.

The chain combines TRBV27 with TRBJ2-4; 7 bases fit TRBD1. V lost 6 bases and J lost 7; bases outside the gene matches: 9. The CDR3 sequence is 14 residues long. Germline CDR1 is MNHEY and CDR2 is SMNVEV (reference sequence). CDR3 coding DNA: TGTGCCAGCAGCCCCGACAGGGTGGGGAACATTCAGTACTTC. Translation gives CASSPDRVGNIQYF.

The sample holds one count of this clone. The CDR3 region is CASSVGVSENTGELFF. CDR3 sequence (DNA): TGTGCCAGCAGCGTAGGCGTTAGCGAGAACACCGGGGAGCTGTTTTTT. The rearrangement uses TRBV9 and TRBJ2-2; tentative D call: TRBD2 (5 bases). In germline, CDR1 is SGDLS, CDR2 YYNGEE. V was cut by 0 bases and J by 1 base, with 10 bases left in between. This CDR3 has 16 amino acids.

The chain recombines TRBV14 with TRBJ1-2; 7 bases agree with TRBD1. CDR1 and CDR2 from the germline V gene are SGHDN and FVKESK. V lost 0 bases, J lost 6 bases, and 7 bases stayed unmatched. This CDR3 region has 15 residues. The CDR3 DNA reads as TGTGCCAGCAGCCAAGAGCTCAGGGGGATTGATGGCTACACCTTC. Its translation is CASSQELRGIDGYTF.

The V gene is TRBV10-1, the J gene TRBJ1-5; a weak D match, TRBD1 (6 bases). V lost 5 bases and J 6 bases, leaving 11 bases between the germline ends. CDR1 and CDR2 (germline): WNHNN, SYGVQD (reference sequence). The CDR3 runs to 13 residues. CDR3 coding DNA: TGCGCCAGCAGTCCGGGACATGGTCAGCCCCAGCATTTT. Amino acids: CASSPGHGQPQHF.

This clone was observed once. The gene calls are TRBV6-1 and TRBJ2-1; 7 bases match TRBD2. The V and J ends lost 0 bases and 4 bases, in that order; junction bases with no gene match: 6. CDR3 length: 16 residues. CDR1 is MNHNS and CDR2 is SASEGT in the germline V gene. The CDR3 region is CASSEALMGGYNEQFF. The CDR3 DNA follows: TGTGCCAGCAGTGAAGCGCTAATGGGGGGGTACAATGAGCAGTTCTTC.

The chain couples TRBV5-1 to TRBJ1-2; D remains ambiguous. Germline V gene data show CDR1 as SGHRS and CDR2 as YFSETQ. The CDR3 has 14 amino acids. The germline V and J ends were trimmed by 0 bases and 7 bases, with 13 bases remaining between them. The CDR3 spells CASSLGPPTSGYTF. In DNA form, the CDR3 reads TGCGCCAGCAGCTTGGGTCCCCCAACATCTGGCTACACCTTC.

The rearrangement uses TRBV7-3 and TRBJ2-1; 7 bases fit TRBD2. From germline, CDR1 is SGHTA and CDR2 FQGTGA. This CDR3 comprises 15 residues. With 5 bases clipped from V and 6 bases from J, the junction kept 10 bases outside the gene matches. The CDR3 loop is CASSLHRDYSNEQFF. The CDR3 DNA sequence: TGTGCCAGCAGCCTACACCGGGACTACTCCAATGAGCAGTTCTTC.

V usage is TRBV15 and J usage is TRBJ1-2, with D possibly matching TRBD1 (6 bases). Trimming pared 0 bases from V and 6 bases from J, leaving 17 bases between. This CDR3 is 16 amino acids long. The germline V gene has CDR1 LNHNV and CDR2 YYDKDF (reference sequence). The CDR3 coding sequence is TGTGCCACCAGCAGAGAAGGAGGGGGGGATTCAAATGGCTACACCTTC. Protein sequence: CATSREGGGDSNGYTF.

J is TRBJ2-2 and V is TRBV5-1; D is possibly TRBD2 (5 bases). The germline V and J ends were trimmed by 1 base and 4 bases, with 8 bases remaining between them. CDR3 size: 14 residues. The germline V gene has CDR1 SGHRS and CDR2 YFSETQ. The CDR3 loop reads CASSLWLATGELFF. The CDR3 nucleotides read TGCGCCAGCAGCTTGTGGCTAGCCACCGGGGAGCTGTTTTTT.

This chain's CDR3 is CASSSGPSGVQGYTF. In DNA form, the CDR3 reads TGTGCCAGCAGTTCTGGACCCTCAGGGGTACAGGGCTACACCTTC. This chain connects TRBV28 to TRBJ1-2; TRBD1 is a possible D gene (6 bases). V shed 4 bases and J shed 8 bases, with 20 bases lying between them. Germline values: CDR1 MDHEN, CDR2 SYDVKM. This CDR3 spans 15 amino acids.

The chain links TRBV25-1 to TRBJ2-7, with 7 bases identical to TRBD2. Germline lookup yields CDR1 MGHDK and CDR2 SYGVNS. The CDR3 totals 15 residues. V trimming: 6 bases; J trimming: 4 bases; junction bases outside the gene matches: 12. The CDR3 loop reads CASRALEEREYEQYF. The CDR3 bases are TGTGCCAGCAGGGCTTTAGAGGAGCGGGAATACGAGCAGTACTTC.

This chain links TRBV4-2 with TRBJ1-1; no definite D call. V lost 1 base, J lost 3 bases, and 9 bases lay in between. The CDR3 sequence is 14 residues long. Germline lookup yields CDR1 LGHNA and CDR2 YNFKEQ. The CDR3 bases are TGTGCCAGCAGCCAAGGTGGGGAGGACACTGAAGCTTTCTTT. Protein: CASSQGGEDTEAFF.

The chain recombines TRBV27 with TRBJ1-2; a weak D match, TRBD1 (5 bases). CDR3 length: 14 residues. Deletions cut 6 bases from V and 4 bases from J, with 15 bases between. CDR1 is MNHEY and CDR2 is SMNVEV in the germline V gene (reference sequence). The CDR3 nucleotides are TGTGCCAGCAGCCCCCGGGGGGTCGGCTATGGCTACACCTTC. Its translation: CASSPRGVGYGYTF.

The V gene is TRBV6-4, the J gene TRBJ2-2; 9 nucleotides match TRBD2. Trimming removed 6 bases from V and 2 bases from J; junction bases left unmatched: 4. The CDR3 extends over 15 amino acids. Germline-derived CDR1 and CDR2 are MRHNA and SNTAGT. In nucleotides, the CDR3 is TGTGCCAGCAGCGAGCGGGGGGCCAACACCGGGGAGCTGTTTTTT. Residues: CASSERGANTGELFF.

V and J are TRBV7-9 and TRBJ1-1; 10 bases fit TRBD1. V gave up 8 bases and J gave up 4 bases; unmatched junction bases: 4. CDR3 length: 13 residues. Germline CDR1 is SEHNR and CDR2 is FQNEAQ (reference sequence). CDR3 nucleotides: TGTGCCAGCCGGGACAGGGGCCTCACTGAAGCTTTCTTT. Translation gives CASRDRGLTEAFF.

V gene TRBV7-9 combines with J gene TRBJ1-5; 7 bases align to TRBD1. Germline lookup yields CDR1 SEHNR and CDR2 FQNEAQ (reference sequence). The trim removed 3 bases at V and 10 bases at J, leaving 6 bases unmatched. The CDR3 has 13 residues. The CDR3 DNA sequence: TGTGCCAGCAGCTTGACCGGGACAGACCCCCAGCATTTT. Translation: CASSLTGTDPQHF.

The count of this clone is one. This chain connects TRBV30 to TRBJ1-2; D remains ambiguous. Germline loops: CDR1 GTSNPN, CDR2 SVGIG (reference sequence). The V end lost 5 bases, the J end lost 4 bases, and 8 bases lay between the germline ends. The CDR3 is 11 amino acids. CDR3 protein: CAWQGSYGYTF. The CDR3 bases are TGTGCCTGGCAAGGGAGCTATGGCTACACCTTC.